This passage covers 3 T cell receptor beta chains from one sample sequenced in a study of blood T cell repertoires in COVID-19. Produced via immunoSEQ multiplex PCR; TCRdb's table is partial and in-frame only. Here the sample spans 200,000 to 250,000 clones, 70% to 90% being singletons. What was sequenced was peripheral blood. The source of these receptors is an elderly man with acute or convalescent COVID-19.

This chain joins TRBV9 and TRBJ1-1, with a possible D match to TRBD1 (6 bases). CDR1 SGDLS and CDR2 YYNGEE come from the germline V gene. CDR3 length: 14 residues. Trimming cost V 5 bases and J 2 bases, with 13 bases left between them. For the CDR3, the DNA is TGTGCCAGCAGTAAACAGGGTGTTAACACTGAAGCTTTCTTT. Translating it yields CASSKQGVNTEAFF.

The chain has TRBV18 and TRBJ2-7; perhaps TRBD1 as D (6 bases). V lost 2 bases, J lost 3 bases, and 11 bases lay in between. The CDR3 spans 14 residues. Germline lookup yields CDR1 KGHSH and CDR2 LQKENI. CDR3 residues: CASSPTQGNYEQYF. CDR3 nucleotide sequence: TGTGCCAGCTCACCAACACAGGGAAACTACGAGCAGTACTTC.

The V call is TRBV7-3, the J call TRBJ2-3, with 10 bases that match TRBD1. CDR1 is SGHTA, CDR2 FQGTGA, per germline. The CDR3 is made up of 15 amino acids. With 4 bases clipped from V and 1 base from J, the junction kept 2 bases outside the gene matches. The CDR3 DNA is TGTGCCAGCAGCTCCGGACAGGGGGGCACAGATACGCAGTATTTT. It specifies CASSSGQGGTDTQYF.